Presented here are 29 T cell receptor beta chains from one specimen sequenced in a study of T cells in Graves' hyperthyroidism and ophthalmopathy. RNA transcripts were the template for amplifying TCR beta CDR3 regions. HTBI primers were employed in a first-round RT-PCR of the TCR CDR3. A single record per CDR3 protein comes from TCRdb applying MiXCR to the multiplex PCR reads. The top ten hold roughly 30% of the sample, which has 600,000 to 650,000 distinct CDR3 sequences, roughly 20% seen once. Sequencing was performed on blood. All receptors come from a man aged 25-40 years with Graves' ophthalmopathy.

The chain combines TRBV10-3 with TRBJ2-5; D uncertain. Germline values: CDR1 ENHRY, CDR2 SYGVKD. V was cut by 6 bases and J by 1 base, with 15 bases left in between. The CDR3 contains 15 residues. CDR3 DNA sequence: TGTGCCATCAGGGAAGAGGACGGCCTCCAAGAGACCCAGTACTTC. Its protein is CAIREEDGLQETQYF.

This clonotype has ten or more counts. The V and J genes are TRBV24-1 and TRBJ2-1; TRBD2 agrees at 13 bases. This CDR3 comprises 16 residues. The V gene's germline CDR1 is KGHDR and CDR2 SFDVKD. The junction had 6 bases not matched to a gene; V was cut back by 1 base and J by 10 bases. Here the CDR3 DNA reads TGTGCCACCAGTGATTTAAGGACTAGCGGGAGTGGGGAGCAGTTCTTC. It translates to CATSDLRTSGSGEQFF.

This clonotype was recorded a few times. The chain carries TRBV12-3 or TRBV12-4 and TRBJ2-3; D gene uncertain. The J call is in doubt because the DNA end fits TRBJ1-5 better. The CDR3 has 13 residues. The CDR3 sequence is CASRGRATDTQHF. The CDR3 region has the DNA TGTGCCAGCAGGGGAAGGGCCACAGATACGCAGCATTTT.

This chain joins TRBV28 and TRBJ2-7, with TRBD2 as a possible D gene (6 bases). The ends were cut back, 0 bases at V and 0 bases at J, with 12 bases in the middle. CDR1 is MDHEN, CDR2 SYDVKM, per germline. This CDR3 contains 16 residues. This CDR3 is CASSLWVSGGSYEQYF. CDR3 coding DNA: TGTGCCAGCAGTTTATGGGTTAGCGGAGGCTCCTACGAGCAGTACTTC.

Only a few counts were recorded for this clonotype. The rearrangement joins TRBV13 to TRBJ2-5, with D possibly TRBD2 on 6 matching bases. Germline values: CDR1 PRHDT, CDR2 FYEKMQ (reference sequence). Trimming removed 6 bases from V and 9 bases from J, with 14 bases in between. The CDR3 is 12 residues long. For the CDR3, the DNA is TGTGCCAGCAGTCAAGGTCGGGAGCCCCAGTACTTC. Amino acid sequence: CASSQGREPQYF.

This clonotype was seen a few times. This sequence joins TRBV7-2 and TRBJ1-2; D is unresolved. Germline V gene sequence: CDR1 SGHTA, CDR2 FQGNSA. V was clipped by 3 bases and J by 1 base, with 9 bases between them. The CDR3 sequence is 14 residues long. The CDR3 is CASSFPEDNYGYTF. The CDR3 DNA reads TGTGCCAGCAGCTTCCCCGAAGATAACTATGGCTACACCTTC.

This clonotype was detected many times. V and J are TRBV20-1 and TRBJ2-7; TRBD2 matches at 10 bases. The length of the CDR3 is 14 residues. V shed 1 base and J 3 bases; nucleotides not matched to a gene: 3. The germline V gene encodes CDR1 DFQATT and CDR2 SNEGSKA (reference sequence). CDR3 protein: CSARVASGSYEQYF. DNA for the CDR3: TGCAGTGCTAGAGTGGCTAGCGGGAGCTACGAGCAGTACTTC.

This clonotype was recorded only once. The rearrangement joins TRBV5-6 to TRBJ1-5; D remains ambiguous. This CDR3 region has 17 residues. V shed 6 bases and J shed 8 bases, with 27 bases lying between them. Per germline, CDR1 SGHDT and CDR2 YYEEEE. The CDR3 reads CASNDVGRWTPVKPQHF. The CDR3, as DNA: TGTGCCAGCAACGACGTCGGGAGATGGACCCCGGTTAAGCCCCAGCATTTT.

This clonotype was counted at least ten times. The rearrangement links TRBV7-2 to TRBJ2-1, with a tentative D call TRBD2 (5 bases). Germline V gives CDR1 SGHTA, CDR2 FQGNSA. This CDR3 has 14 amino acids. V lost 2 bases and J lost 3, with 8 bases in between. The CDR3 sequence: CASSLSRDYNEQFF. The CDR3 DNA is TGTGCCAGCAGCTTAAGCCGGGACTACAATGAGCAGTTCTTC.

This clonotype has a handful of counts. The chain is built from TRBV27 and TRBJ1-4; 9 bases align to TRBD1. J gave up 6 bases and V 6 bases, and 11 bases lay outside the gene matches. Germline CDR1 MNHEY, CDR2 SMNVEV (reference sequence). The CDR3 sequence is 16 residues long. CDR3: CASRTGGKVSDEKLFF. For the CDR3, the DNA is TGTGCCAGCAGGACAGGGGGGAAGGTCTCCGATGAAAAACTGTTTTTT. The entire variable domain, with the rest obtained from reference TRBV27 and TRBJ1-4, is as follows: EAQVTQNPRYLITVTGKKLTVTCSQNMNHEYMSWYRQDPGLGLRQIYYSMNVEVTDKGDVPEGYKVSRKEKRNFPLILESPSPNQTSLYFCASRTGGKVSDEKLFFGSGTQLSVL.

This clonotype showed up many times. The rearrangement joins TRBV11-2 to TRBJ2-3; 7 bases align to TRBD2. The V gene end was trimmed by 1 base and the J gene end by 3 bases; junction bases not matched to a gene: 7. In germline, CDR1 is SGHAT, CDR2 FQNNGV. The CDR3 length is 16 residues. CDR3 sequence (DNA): TGTGCCAGCAGCTTAGCGGCAGCGGGAACAACAGATACGCAGTATTTT. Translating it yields CASSLAAAGTTDTQYF. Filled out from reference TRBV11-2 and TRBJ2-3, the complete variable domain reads EAGVAQSPRYKIIEKRQSVAFWCNPISGHATLYWYQQILGQGPKLLIQFQNNGVVDDSQLPKDRFSAERLKGVDSTLKIQPAKLEDSAVYLCASSLAAAGTTDTQYFGPGTRLTVL.

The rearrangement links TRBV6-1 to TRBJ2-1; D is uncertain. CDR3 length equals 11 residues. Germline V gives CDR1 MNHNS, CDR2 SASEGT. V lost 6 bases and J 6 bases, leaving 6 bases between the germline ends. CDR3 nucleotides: TGTGCCAGCAGATCGATCAATGAGCAGTTCTTC. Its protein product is CASRSINEQFF.

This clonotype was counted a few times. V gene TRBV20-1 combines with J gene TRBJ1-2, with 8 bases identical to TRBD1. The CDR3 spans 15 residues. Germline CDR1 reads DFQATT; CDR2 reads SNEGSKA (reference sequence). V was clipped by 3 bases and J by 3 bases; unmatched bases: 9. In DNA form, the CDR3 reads TGCAGTGCTAGGGTGGTCAGGGGGCCGGACTATGGCTACACCTTC. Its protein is CSARVVRGPDYGYTF.

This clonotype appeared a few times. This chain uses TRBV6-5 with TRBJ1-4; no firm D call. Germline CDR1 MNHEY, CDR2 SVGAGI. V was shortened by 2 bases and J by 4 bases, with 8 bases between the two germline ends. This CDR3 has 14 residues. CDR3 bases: TGTGCCAGCAGTTACCGCCAGCTTAATGAAAAACTGTTTTTT. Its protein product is CASSYRQLNEKLFF.

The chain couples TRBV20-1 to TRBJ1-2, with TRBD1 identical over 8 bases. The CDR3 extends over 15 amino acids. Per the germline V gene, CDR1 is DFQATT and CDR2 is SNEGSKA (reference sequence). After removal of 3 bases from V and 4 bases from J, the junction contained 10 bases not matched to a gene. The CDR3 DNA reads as TGCAGTGCTAGTTCCCGGACAGGGCACCTCTATGGCTACACCTTC. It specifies CSASSRTGHLYGYTF.

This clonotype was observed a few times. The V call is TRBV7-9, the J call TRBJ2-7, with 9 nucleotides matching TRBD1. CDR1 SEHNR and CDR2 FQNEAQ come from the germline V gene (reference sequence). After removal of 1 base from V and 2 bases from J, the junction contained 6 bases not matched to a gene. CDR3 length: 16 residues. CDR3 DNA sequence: TGTGCCAGCAGCTTAGAATCCAGGACAGGGGCCTACGAGCAGTACTTC. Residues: CASSLESRTGAYEQYF.

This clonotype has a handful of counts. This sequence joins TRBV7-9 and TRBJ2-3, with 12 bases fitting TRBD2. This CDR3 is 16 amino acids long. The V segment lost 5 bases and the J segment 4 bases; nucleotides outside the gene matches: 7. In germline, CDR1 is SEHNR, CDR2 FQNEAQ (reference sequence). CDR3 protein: CASSLPTSGSADTQYF. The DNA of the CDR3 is TGTGCCAGCAGCCTACCGACTAGCGGGAGCGCAGATACGCAGTATTTT.

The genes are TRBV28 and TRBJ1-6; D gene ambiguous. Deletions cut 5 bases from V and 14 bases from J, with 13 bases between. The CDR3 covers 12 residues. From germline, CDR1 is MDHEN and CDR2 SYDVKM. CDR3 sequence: CASSPVSWALHF. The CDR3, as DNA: TGTGCCAGCAGTCCAGTTTCCTGGGCCCTCCACTTT.

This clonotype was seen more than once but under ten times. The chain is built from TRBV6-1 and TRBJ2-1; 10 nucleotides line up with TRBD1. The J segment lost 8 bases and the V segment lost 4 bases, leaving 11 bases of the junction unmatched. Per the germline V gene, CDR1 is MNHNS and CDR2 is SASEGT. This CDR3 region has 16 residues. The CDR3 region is CASSALRDRGLDEQFF. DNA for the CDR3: TGTGCCAGCAGTGCGCTCCGGGACAGGGGTCTCGATGAGCAGTTCTTC.

CDR3 DNA sequence: TGCAGCGTTGAAGATCAACAGTGGGAGACCCAGTACTTC. It translates to CSVEDQQWETQYF. The genes are TRBV29-1 and TRBJ2-5; D uncertain. There are 13 residues in the CDR3. Looked up from germline, CDR1 is SQVTM and CDR2 is ANQGSEA. Deletions cut 0 bases from V and 5 bases from J, with 10 bases between.

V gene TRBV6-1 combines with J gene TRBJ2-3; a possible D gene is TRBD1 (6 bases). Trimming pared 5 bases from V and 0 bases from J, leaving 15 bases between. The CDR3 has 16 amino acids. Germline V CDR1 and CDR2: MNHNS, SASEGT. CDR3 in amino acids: CASSLRQATSTDTQYF. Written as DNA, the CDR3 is TGTGCCAGCAGTCTAAGACAGGCTACTAGCACAGATACGCAGTATTTT.

The CDR3 protein is CASLLQSYEQYF. CDR3 nucleotides: TGTGCCAGCCTTCTACAATCCTACGAGCAGTACTTC. The genes are TRBV2 and TRBJ2-7; the D is unclear. CDR1 SNHLY and CDR2 FYNNEI come from the germline V gene. This CDR3 contains 12 residues. The V and J ends lost 8 bases and 1 base respectively, with 9 bases between them.

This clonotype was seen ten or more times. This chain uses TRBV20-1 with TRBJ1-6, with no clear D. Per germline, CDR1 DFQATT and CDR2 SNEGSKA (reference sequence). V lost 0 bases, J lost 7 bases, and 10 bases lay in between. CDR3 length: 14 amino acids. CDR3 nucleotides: TGCAGTGCTAGAGAATTAGGGCTCAATTCACCCCTCCACTTT. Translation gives CSARELGLNSPLHF.

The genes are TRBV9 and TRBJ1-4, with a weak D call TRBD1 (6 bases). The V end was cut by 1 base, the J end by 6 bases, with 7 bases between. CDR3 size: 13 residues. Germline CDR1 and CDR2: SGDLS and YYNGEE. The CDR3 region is CASSVKGDEKLFF. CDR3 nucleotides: TGTGCCAGCAGCGTAAAGGGGGATGAAAAACTGTTTTTT.

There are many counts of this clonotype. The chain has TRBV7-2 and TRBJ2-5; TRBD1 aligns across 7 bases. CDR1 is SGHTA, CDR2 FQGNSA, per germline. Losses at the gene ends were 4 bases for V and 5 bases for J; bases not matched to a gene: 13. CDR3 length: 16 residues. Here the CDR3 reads CASSSRTNRGTETQYF. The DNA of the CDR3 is TGTGCCAGCAGCTCACGGACAAACAGGGGAACCGAGACCCAGTACTTC.

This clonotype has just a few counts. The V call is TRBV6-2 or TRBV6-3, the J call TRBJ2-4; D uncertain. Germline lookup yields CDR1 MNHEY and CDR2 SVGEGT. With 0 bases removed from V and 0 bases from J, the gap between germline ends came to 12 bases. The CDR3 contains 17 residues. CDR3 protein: CASSYSRYLLAKNIQYF. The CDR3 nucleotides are TGTGCCAGCAGTTACTCGCGATACCTACTAGCCAAAAACATTCAGTACTTC.

The CDR3 sequence: CASSLTSPTIGEQYF. The CDR3 coding sequence is TGTGCCAGCAGTTTAACCTCCCCAACAATAGGCGAGCAGTACTTC. The gene calls are TRBV28 and TRBJ2-7; no firm D call. Trimming left V 2 bases short and J 6 bases short, with 17 bases between. The germline V gene encodes CDR1 MDHEN and CDR2 SYDVKM. The CDR3 has 15 residues.

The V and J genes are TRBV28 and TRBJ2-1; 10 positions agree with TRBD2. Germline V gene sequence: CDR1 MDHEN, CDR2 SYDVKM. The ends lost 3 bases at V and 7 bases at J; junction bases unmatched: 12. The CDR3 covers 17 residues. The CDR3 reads CASSFPKAGGPLNEQFF. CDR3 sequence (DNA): TGTGCCAGCAGTTTTCCGAAAGCGGGAGGGCCGTTGAATGAGCAGTTCTTC.

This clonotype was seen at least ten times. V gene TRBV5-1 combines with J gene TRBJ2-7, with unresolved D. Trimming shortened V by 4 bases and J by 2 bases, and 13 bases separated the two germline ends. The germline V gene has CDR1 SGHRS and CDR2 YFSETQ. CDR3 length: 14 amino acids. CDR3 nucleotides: TGCGCCAGCAGCCCGGACGGAACCCCCTACGAGCAGTACTTC. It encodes CASSPDGTPYEQYF.